This entry is about one T cell receptor beta chain. Its antigen is unknown. The source of the sample is a study of CXCR3-negative and CXCR3-positive naive CD8 T cells (dated by TCRdb to the late 2010s). Broadly, across the study: In total, roughly 140 million TRB reads were obtained, which works out to roughly 1.5 +/- 0.3 million reads per library. For the TRBV-TRBJ cluster analysis, the naive subsets came from 5 or 6 donors, while the memory cells came from 3 donors. Data from about ten donors, pooled across two independent experiments, went into the diversity and physicochemical repertoire analyses. What the study reported, not specific to this receptor: Because surface CD5, which is linked to self-reactivity in mice, was comparable between the naive subsets, TCR interaction strength was also inferred from the physicochemical properties of TRB CDR3s. CXCR3 expression partially decreased after cryopreservation, so most assays used freshly isolated PBMCs. TRB CDR3s from CXCR3-positive naive cells showed higher hydrophobicity (lower Kidera factor 4), lower energy, and higher strength and volume indices than CXCR3-negative naive cells. Within the same donor, TRBV-TRBJ usage looked similar between naive CXCR3-negative and CXCR3-positive cells, but memory cells had distinct patterns. Both naive subsets had comparably high repertoire diversity, while memory CD8+ T cells had much lower repertoire diversity.

The listed sequencing device is NextSeq 550. The Human TCR Profiling Kit (MiLaboratory) was used to make UMI-labeled 5' RACE TRB cDNA libraries. cDNA synthesis used the entire amount of extracted RNA, and PCR amplification then used the entire amount of cDNA produced. Libraries were prepared in parallel with an identical number of PCR cycles. As for how the authors treated the data: With a minimum of two reads required per UMI, MIGEC and MiXCR pulled out about 52,000 +/- 9,100 unique UMI-labeled TRB cDNA molecules from each library. An average of roughly 40,000 +/- 10,000 functional in-frame TRB CDR3 nucleotide clonotypes without stop codons was found per library. Diversity metrics, including normalized Shannon-Wiener and Chao1, were computed in VDJtools after downsampling to 5000 UMI-labeled TRB molecules per sample. VDJtools was used to calculate clonotype-size-weighted physicochemical properties of the central five CDR3 residues, namely interaction energy, strength, volume and Kidera factor 4. TCRdb reprocessed the reads, reporting each CDR3 protein sequence once and no DNA. V and J calls and clone size were set by TCRdb, not the authors. This sample's listing comprises 70,000 to 100,000 distinct CDR3 sequences. In total, the top ten clones hold about 1% of the sample.

For every CD8+ T cell subset, approximately 300,000 cells were flow-sorted straight into RLT lysis buffer, and each subset was sorted in triplicate. To keep memory contaminants out, a stringent definition of naive CD8+ T cells was applied: CD45RO-CCR7+CD27+CD95-. Standard density gradient centrifugation was used to isolate peripheral blood mononuclear cells from buffy coats. Naive CXCR3-negative and CXCR3-positive CD8+ T cells were flow-sorted on a FACSAria III. An RNeasy Mini Kit was used to extract total RNA from the sorted cells. The receptor was derived from a human donor in good health. Some clones in this sample may be carry-over from other donors' samples. The sequenced sample consisted of naive CXCR3- CD8+ T cells from blood. Read against the paper, the sample's cell subset or site label means: CD45RO-CCR7+CD27+CD95- naive CD8+ T cells lacking CXCR3 (TNR3-).

The CDR3: CSVEGGGMDTQYF. The chain is made from TRBV29-1 and TRBJ2-3; absent DNA, TCRdb's TRBD2 call cannot be checked. CDR1 and CDR2 are drawn from the germline V gene: SQVTM, ANQGSEA. The CDR3 spans 13 residues, from the cysteine through the phenylalanine. Only the protein sequence is given.